A single sample is the source of the 22 T cell receptor beta chains below, sequenced in a study of cytomegalovirus exposure and HLA in healthy donors. In the PCR, 60 Vbeta and 13 Jbeta primers were used. Sequencing was performed with immunoSEQ multiplex PCR; in TCRdb, only in-frame clones are kept and a portion is missing. The repertoire has about 110,000 clones, approximately 85% of them found once; the top ten carry roughly 1.6%. Sample: PBMCs. These receptors came from a man aged 45-65 years in good health and CMV-seronegative.

V is TRBV10-3 and J is TRBJ2-1, with D maybe TRBD1 (5 bases). Between the trimmed V and J ends, which lost 0 bases and 4 bases, there was a span of 10 bases. Germline loops: CDR1 ENHRY, CDR2 SYGVKD. CDR3 size: 15 residues. CDR3 amino acids: CAISESAGAYNEQFF. DNA of the CDR3: TGTGCCATCAGTGAGTCTGCTGGGGCGTACAATGAGCAGTTCTTC.

V and J are TRBV2 and TRBJ1-4; D gene uncertain. Trimming removed 3 bases from V and 8 bases from J, with 13 bases in between. Looked up from germline, CDR1 is SNHLY and CDR2 is FYNNEI. This CDR3 contains 14 residues. CDR3 nucleotide sequence: TGTGCCAGCAGTGATGAGGTAGTGAGGGAAAAACTGTTTTTT. Amino acid sequence: CASSDEVVREKLFF.

The chain recombines TRBV7-8 with TRBJ1-5, with 9 bases that match TRBD1. The germline V gene encodes CDR1 SGHVS and CDR2 FQNEAQ. The CDR3 has 15 amino acids. V dropped 5 bases and J dropped 6; count of bases not matched to a gene: 8. CDR3 region: CASSRDRAEGQPQHF. For the CDR3, the DNA is TGTGCCAGCAGCAGGGACAGGGCGGAGGGTCAGCCCCAGCATTTT.

The chain joins TRBV9 to TRBJ2-5; D unresolved. V was clipped by 0 bases and J by 4 bases, with 10 bases between them. This CDR3 comprises 14 residues. Germline V gene lookup returns CDR1 SGDLS and CDR2 YYNGEE. Written as DNA, the CDR3 is TGTGCCAGCAGCGTAGTTGGCCTTTCAGAGACCCAGTACTTC. Protein sequence: CASSVVGLSETQYF.

This clone was observed a handful of times. The V and J genes are TRBV10-3 and TRBJ1-1; TRBD1 aligns across 7 bases. The CDR3 spans 14 residues. J was trimmed by 2 bases and V by 5 bases; bases with no gene match: 5. Germline-derived CDR1 and CDR2 are ENHRY and SYGVKD. CDR3 loop: CAISIQGLNTEAFF. CDR3 nucleotides: TGTGCCATCAGTATACAGGGGCTAAACACTGAAGCTTTCTTT.

CDR3 protein: CASSSFRDREVNSPLHF. The CDR3 bases are TGTGCCAGCAGCTCTTTCCGGGACAGGGAAGTTAATTCACCCCTCCACTTT. The genes are TRBV7-9 and TRBJ1-6, with 9 bases fitting TRBD1. CDR3 length: 17 amino acids. Germline V gene sequence: CDR1 SEHNR, CDR2 FQNEAQ (reference sequence). The V gene end was trimmed by 4 bases and the J gene end by 6 bases; junction bases not matched to a gene: 10.

J is TRBJ2-5 and V is TRBV7-2; 12 bases align to TRBD2. Germline CDR1 reads SGHTA; CDR2 reads FQGNSA. The CDR3 contains 15 residues. V lost 2 bases, J lost 5 bases, and 3 bases stayed unmatched. The CDR3 DNA is TGTGCCAGCAGCTTAAGACTAGCGGGGGTGGAGACCCAGTACTTC. Amino acids: CASSLRLAGVETQYF. The entire variable domain, with the rest obtained from reference TRBV7-2 and TRBJ2-5, is as follows: GAGVSQSPSNKVTEKGKDVELRCDPISGHTALYWYRQSLGQGLEFLIYFQGNSAPDKSGLPSDRFSAERTGGSVSTLTIQRTQQEDSAVYLCASSLRLAGVETQYFGPGTRLLVL.

The rearrangement joins TRBV15 to TRBJ1-6; D is uncertain. The length of the CDR3 is 15 residues. Trimming removed 1 base at V and 10 bases at J, with 14 bases between. The germline CDR1 and CDR2 sequences are LNHNV and YYDKDF (reference sequence). In DNA, the CDR3 is TGTGCCACCAGCAGAGGGCGGGGTCGGCGGTCACCCCTCCACTTT. Its protein is CATSRGRGRRSPLHF.

The V and J genes are TRBV18 and TRBJ1-1; 8 nucleotides line up with TRBD1. V dropped 3 bases and J dropped 6; count of bases not matched to a gene: 9. The CDR3 is 15 residues long. CDR1 KGHSH and CDR2 LQKENI come from the germline V gene. The CDR3 reads CASSPRGQGASEAFF. CDR3 coding DNA: TGTGCCAGCTCACCTAGAGGACAGGGAGCATCTGAAGCTTTCTTT.

The chain carries TRBV2 and TRBJ1-4; TRBD1 is a possible D gene (6 bases). Between the trimmed V and J ends, which lost 5 bases and 7 bases, there was a span of 17 bases. This CDR3 has 15 amino acids. Germline V gene data show CDR1 as SNHLY and CDR2 as FYNNEI. DNA for the CDR3: TGTGCCAGCAGTTCAGAGGGGGGCGGGAGTGAAAAACTGTTTTTT. This encodes CASSSEGGGSEKLFF.

J is TRBJ1-2 and V is TRBV7-8, with D perhaps TRBD1 (6 bases). Germline loops: CDR1 SGHVS, CDR2 FQNEAQ. This CDR3 has 15 amino acids. Trimming took off 4 bases at V and 4 bases at J, with 16 bases between the two ends. CDR3 sequence reads: CASSSDRFIIYGYTF. In DNA, the CDR3 is TGTGCCAGCAGCTCCGACAGGTTTATAATCTATGGCTACACCTTC. The complete variable domain, with remaining parts taken from reference TRBV7-8 and TRBJ1-2, reads GAGVSQSPRYKVAKRGQDVALRCDPISGHVSLFWYQQALGQGPEFLTYFQNEAQLDKSGLPSDRFFAERPEGSVSTLKIQRTQQEDSAVYLCASSSDRFIIYGYTFGSGTRLTVV.

The gene calls are TRBV5-1 and TRBJ2-7; TRBD1 might be the D (5 bases). Per germline, CDR1 SGHRS and CDR2 YFSETQ. CDR3 size: 15 residues. With 0 bases removed from V and 2 bases from J, the gap between germline ends came to 12 bases. The CDR3 DNA reads as TGCGCCAGCAGCTTGGGAGTGACAGCGCCCTACGAGCAGTACGTC. This gives the protein CASSLGVTAPYEQYV.

The V and J genes are TRBV7-2 and TRBJ1-2; possibly TRBD1 for D (5 bases). Germline values: CDR1 SGHTA, CDR2 FQGNSA. Trimming removed 1 base from V and 1 base from J, with 10 bases in between. The CDR3 covers 15 residues. DNA of the CDR3: TGTGCCAGCAGCTTAGGGTCAGGGAATAACTATGGCTACACCTTC. Translating it yields CASSLGSGNNYGYTF.

The chain links TRBV5-1 to TRBJ1-2; possible D gene TRBD1, 6 bases. Germline V lookup: CDR1 SGHRS, CDR2 YFSETQ. The CDR3 totals 13 residues. V was clipped by 4 bases and J by 2 bases, with 9 bases between them. As DNA, the CDR3 is TGCGCCAGCAGCGCCCAGGGGAACTATGGCTACACCTTC. Translation: CASSAQGNYGYTF.

The rearrangement uses TRBV28 and TRBJ1-4; D may be TRBD1 (6 bases). Germline CDR1 is MDHEN and CDR2 is SYDVKM. CDR3 length: 13 amino acids. Trimming took 4 bases from V and 8 from J, leaving 11 bases between them. CDR3 sequence (DNA): TGTGCCAGCAGTTCAGGGGCCCTGGAAAAACTGTTTTTT. Translation gives CASSSGALEKLFF.

This chain joins TRBV28 and TRBJ1-1; no definite D call. The CDR3 spans 13 residues. Trimming took 5 bases from V and 4 from J, leaving 11 bases between them. Germline assignment: CDR1 MDHEN and CDR2 SYDVKM. CDR3 DNA sequence: TGTGCCAGCAGTCTCGTAAGCTTCACTGAAGCTTTCTTT. The encoded protein is CASSLVSFTEAFF.

The genes are TRBV19 and TRBJ1-1; TRBD1 might be the D (6 bases). The germline V and J ends were trimmed by 3 bases and 0 bases, with 8 bases remaining between them. In germline, CDR1 is LNHDA, CDR2 SQIVND (reference sequence). The CDR3 is 14 residues long. This CDR3 is CASSMGALNTEAFF. CDR3 coding DNA: TGTGCCAGTAGTATGGGGGCTTTGAACACTGAAGCTTTCTTT.

The genes are TRBV30 and TRBJ1-4, with D unresolved. The CDR3 totals 12 residues. Trimming removed 4 bases at V and 8 bases at J, with 11 bases between. Per germline, CDR1 GTSNPN and CDR2 SVGIG (reference sequence). CDR3 sequence reads: CAWTPIGEKLFF. The CDR3 nucleotides are TGTGCCTGGACTCCAATCGGGGAAAAACTGTTTTTT.

The V and J genes are TRBV7-2 and TRBJ2-1; D call uncertain. Germline V gene data show CDR1 as SGHTA and CDR2 as FQGNSA. V was shortened by 5 bases and J by 0 bases, with 8 bases between the two germline ends. The CDR3 totals 14 residues. Written as DNA, the CDR3 is TGTGCCAGCAGCCTCACGGGCTCCTACAATGAGCAGTTCTTC. It is translated as CASSLTGSYNEQFF.

The chain has TRBV9 and TRBJ1-6; 9 nucleotides align to TRBD1. CDR3 length: 15 amino acids. Germline CDR1 reads SGDLS; CDR2 reads YYNGEE. V shed 3 bases, J shed 8 bases, and the junction held 6 bases outside the gene matches. CDR3 protein: CASSEGGTGHSPLHF. The DNA for the CDR3 is TGTGCCAGCAGCGAAGGTGGGACAGGGCATTCACCCCTCCACTTT. Full variable domain (missing parts from reference TRBV9 and TRBJ1-6): DSGVTQTPKHLITATGQRVTLRCSPRSGDLSVYWYQQSLDQGLQFLIQYYNGEERAKGNILERFSAQQFPDLHSELNLSSLELGDSALYFCASSEGGTGHSPLHFGNGTRLTVT.

The V and J genes are TRBV2 and TRBJ2-3, with a tentative D call TRBD2 (6 bases). Trimming cost V 5 bases and J 4 bases, with 10 bases left between them. This CDR3 contains 13 residues. Germline V gene sequence: CDR1 SNHLY, CDR2 FYNNEI. The DNA of the CDR3 is TGTGCCAGCAGTCCCCGGGACTCAGATACGCAGTATTTT. Residues: CASSPRDSDTQYF.

The table lists this clone with a few counts. The CDR3 DNA follows: TGTGCCAGCAGGAGGGCAGGGGGGATACAAGAGACCCAGTACTTC. Translating gives CASRRAGGIQETQYF. The chain combines TRBV5-6 with TRBJ2-5; possible D gene TRBD1, 7 bases. Germline V gene sequence: CDR1 SGHDT, CDR2 YYEEEE. Trimming took 5 bases from V and 2 from J, leaving 16 bases between them. The CDR3 covers 15 residues. The full variable domain, its missing parts supplied by reference TRBV5-6 and TRBJ2-5, is DAGVTQSPTHLIKTRGQQVTLRCSPKSGHDTVSWYQQALGQGPQFIFQYYEEEERQRGNFPDRFSGHQFPNYSSELNVNALLLGDSALYLCASRRAGGIQETQYFGPGTRLLVL.